This T cell receptor (beta chain) came from a study of blood T cell repertoires in COVID-19. Overall study context: T cells, B-cell-depleted T cells, or PBMCs supplied cDNA or gDNA.

There are 15 residues in the CDR3. V dropped 6 bases and J dropped 2 bases, with 15 bases sitting between them. Per the germline V gene, CDR1 is LNHDA and CDR2 is SQIVND (reference sequence). Using immunoSEQ multiplex PCR, the repertoire was profiled, and TCRdb retains in-frame clones only, with some absent. Here the sample spans 310,000 or so clones, 86% being singletons. The sequencing sample was made of PBMCs or T cells enriched from blood (not recorded which). The receptor comes from a woman between 18 and 29 years old who had recovered from COVID-19. This chain joins TRBV19 and TRBJ2-3; D remains ambiguous. The CDR3, as DNA: TGTGCCAGTAGCCCGCCCGGGTCCTACACAGATACGCAGTATTTT. Residues: CASSPPGSYTDTQYF.